These 30 T cell receptor beta chains came from one sample sequenced in a study of T cell clonality in common variable immunodeficiency. Findings of the study overall: Fewer deletions and N-nucleotide insertions were reportedly seen in common variable immunodeficiency TCR beta sequences.

Sequencing used immunoSEQ multiplex PCR; TCRdb keeps in-frame clones, though not all of them. This repertoire holds 25,000 to 30,000 clones, and none appear only once. No antigen has been assigned to these receptors. Sequenced input: peripheral blood mononuclear cells. The receptors come from a human donor with common variable immunodeficiency.

This clone was counted ten times or more. The read stops 3 residues short of the end of the CDR3; the missing end is completed from the germline J gene. The J gene is TRBJ2-7, the V gene TRBV20-1; D unclear. Germline V gene data show CDR1 as DFQATT and CDR2 as SNEGSKA (reference sequence). This CDR3 is built from 12 residues. The germline V and J ends were trimmed by 3 bases and 4 bases, with 10 bases remaining between them. The CDR3 loop is CSASPSGYEQYF. CDR3 DNA, as far as it was read: TGCAGTGCTAGCCCTTCGGGTTACGAG.

This clone was detected ten times or more. The CDR3 end is not reached by the read, which stops 3 residues before it; the germline J gene fills it in. This chain connects TRBV12-3 or TRBV12-4 to TRBJ2-7; 9 bases align to TRBD2. Trimming removed 6 bases from V and 6 bases from J; junction bases left unmatched: 9. The CDR3 sequence is 14 residues long. The CDR3: CASRAAGGGSEQYF. CDR3 DNA, as far as it was read: TGTGCCAGCAGGGCGGCGGGGGGGGGCTCCGAG.

There are many counts of this clone. The read ends 3 residues before the CDR3 terminus; that terminus is restored from the germline J gene. This chain uses TRBV20-1 with TRBJ1-1; tentatively, D is TRBD1 (5 bases). Germline CDR1 DFQATT, CDR2 SNEGSKA (reference sequence). V was cut by 0 bases and J by 3 bases, with 14 bases left in between. The CDR3 runs to 15 residues. Partial CDR3 DNA: TGCAGTGCTAGAGATCAAGGGGAGGCTGACACTGAA. It codes for CSARDQGEADTE. The entire CDR3 reads CSARDQGEADTEAFF.

This clone was seen at least ten times. The read falls 3 residues short of the CDR3 end, and the missing part is taken from the germline J gene. The chain recombines TRBV20-1 with TRBJ2-1; no clear D. The CDR3 runs to 15 residues. Looked up from germline, CDR1 is DFQATT and CDR2 is SNEGSKA (reference sequence). Between the trimmed V and J ends, which lost 5 bases and 4 bases, there was a span of 18 bases. The CDR3 bases that were read are TGCAGTGCTTATCCGAGGCAAGGTATATACAATGAG. Translating it yields CSAYPRQGIYNE. The CDR3 in its entirety is CSAYPRQGIYNEQFF.

This clone was seen a few times. The CDR3 extends 3 residues past the end of the read, so its final part is completed from the germline J gene. V gene TRBV18 combines with J gene TRBJ2-5, with D perhaps matching TRBD1 (5 bases). Trimming took 0 bases from V and 1 from J, leaving 12 bases between them. There are 16 residues in the CDR3. The germline V gene encodes CDR1 KGHSH and CDR2 LQKENI. The CDR3 DNA, read in part, is TGTGCCAGCTCACCACCGGTACGACAGATCCAAGAGACC. Its translation is CASSPPVRQIQET. The full CDR3 protein is CASSPPVRQIQETQYF.

CDR3 protein: CAWSVRSSNTIYF. The CDR3 bases that were read are TGTGCCTGGAGTGTACGATCCAGTAACACC. V gene TRBV30 combines with J gene TRBJ1-3, with D unclear. The sequenced fragment ends 3 residues before the CDR3 boundary, so the rest is inferred from the germline J gene. The V gene lost 0 bases and the J gene lost 7 bases, with 10 bases spanning the gap. Looked up from germline, CDR1 is GTSNPN and CDR2 is SVGIG (reference sequence). The CDR3 is 13 amino acids.

This clone showed up just a few times. The read finishes 3 residues shy of the CDR3 end, and the germline J gene is used to complete it. This chain uses TRBV7-2 with TRBJ1-2, with 7 positions matching TRBD1. Per the germline V gene, CDR1 is SGHTA and CDR2 is FQGNSA. The V and J ends lost 4 bases and 3 bases, in that order; junction bases with no gene match: 5. The CDR3 covers 14 residues. The sequenced part of the CDR3 DNA is TGTGCCAGCAGCTCCGGACAGGACCACTATGGC. Translating it yields CASSSGQDHYG. In full, the CDR3 reads CASSSGQDHYGYTF.

This clone has ten or more counts. CDR3 protein: CASSLTSGHQETQYF. CDR3 DNA (partial): TGTGCCAGCTCACTAACTAGCGGACACCAAGAGACC. This chain uses TRBV18 with TRBJ2-5; 8 bases align to TRBD2. Read coverage stops 3 residues before the CDR3 terminus; the germline J gene supplies the remainder. From germline, CDR1 is KGHSH and CDR2 LQKENI. This CDR3 has 15 amino acids. The J segment lost 0 bases and the V segment lost 4 bases, leaving 4 bases of the junction unmatched.

Ten or more counts support this clone. The missing CDR3 end, 3 residues past where the read stops, is filled in from the germline J gene. The rearrangement links TRBV7-3 to TRBJ2-7; TRBD2 agrees at 15 bases. Germline assignment: CDR1 SGHTA and CDR2 FQGTGA. This CDR3 spans 15 amino acids. Losses at the gene ends were 4 bases for V and 6 bases for J; bases not matched to a gene: 4. Partial CDR3 DNA: TGTGCCAGCAGCTCCAGGACTAGCGGGGGGGCCGAG. Residues: CASSSRTSGGAE. The entire CDR3 reads CASSSRTSGGAEQYF.

This clone was picked up many times. The CDR3 end lies 3 residues beyond the end of the read and is filled in from the germline J gene. The V gene is TRBV20-1, the J gene TRBJ2-1, with 8 bases aligning to TRBD2. The germline gives CDR1 DFQATT, CDR2 SNEGSKA (reference sequence). This CDR3 is 14 amino acids long. With 7 bases clipped from V and 7 bases from J, the junction kept 12 bases outside the gene matches. The CDR3 protein is CSVTPLRGGNEQFF. CDR3 DNA, as far as it was read: TGCAGTGTTACACCCCTCCGCGGGGGGAATGAG.

This clone was counted between two and nine times. The CDR3 goes on 3 residues after the read ends, and that part is filled in from the germline J gene. The chain employs TRBV7-9 and TRBJ2-7, with TRBD1 as a possible D gene (6 bases). This CDR3 contains 14 residues. Germline V gives CDR1 SEHNR, CDR2 FQNEAQ (reference sequence). The V end lost 2 bases, the J end lost 6 bases, and 14 bases lay between the germline ends. The CDR3 DNA, read in part, is TGTGCCAGCAGCTTACTCCAGGGGCTGCGCGAG. This gives the protein CASSLLQGLRE. The entire CDR3 reads CASSLLQGLREQYF.

The table lists this clone with many counts. The sequenced part of the CDR3 DNA is TGTGCCAGCAGCTTACTTTTCTTCGGGGAGACC. It codes for CASSLLFFGET. The CDR3 reads in full as CASSLLFFGETQYF. This chain joins TRBV11-2 and TRBJ2-5; unclear D gene. The CDR3 goes on 3 residues after the read ends, and that part is filled in from the germline J gene. The V and J ends lost 2 bases and 5 bases respectively, with 12 bases between them. This CDR3 comprises 14 residues. Germline V gene sequence: CDR1 SGHAT, CDR2 FQNNGV.

This clone was observed many times. With the read ending 3 residues before the CDR3 end, the germline J gene is used to fill in that end. V gene TRBV7-3 combines with J gene TRBJ2-2; D is uncertain. The CDR3 covers 13 residues. Trimming cost V 8 bases and J 3 bases, with 10 bases left between them. In germline, CDR1 is SGHTA, CDR2 FQGTGA. The CDR3 loop is CASREAHTGELFF. The CDR3 bases that were read are TGTGCCAGCCGAGAAGCCCACACCGGGGAG. The complete variable domain, with remaining parts taken from reference TRBV7-3 and TRBJ2-2, reads GAGVSQTPSNKVTEKGKYVELRCDPISGHTALYWYRQSLGQGPEFLIYFQGTGAADDSGLPNDRFFAVRPEGSVSTLKIQRTERGDSAVYLCASREAHTGELFFGEGSRLTVL.

This clone was counted ten times or more. The read terminates 3 residues before the CDR3 end, so the remaining end is supplied by the germline J gene. The rearrangement uses TRBV19 and TRBJ1-5, with 12 nucleotides matching TRBD1. Per germline, CDR1 LNHDA and CDR2 SQIVND (reference sequence). The CDR3 has 18 residues. Trimming took 7 bases from V and 7 from J; bases not matched to a gene: 17. The CDR3 here is CASTTKTGTGGFRQPQHF. The sequenced part of the CDR3 DNA is TGTGCCAGTACCACGAAAACCGGGACAGGGGGCTTTCGCCAGCCC.

This clone was counted between two and nine times. The CDR3 end is not reached by the read, which stops 3 residues before it; the germline J gene fills it in. This chain connects TRBV5-1 to TRBJ1-2, with a tentative D call TRBD1 (5 bases). This CDR3 comprises 15 residues. V shed 5 bases and J shed 1 base, with 15 bases lying between them. Germline V gene sequence: CDR1 SGHRS, CDR2 YFSETQ. CDR3 DNA (partial): TGCGCCAGCAGGCTGCAAGGGGAGGGTAACTATGGC. Translating gives CASRLQGEGNYG. The entire CDR3 protein reads CASRLQGEGNYGYTF.

This clone was observed a handful of times. The missing CDR3 end, 3 residues past where the read stops, is filled in from the germline J gene. The V gene is TRBV7-6, the J gene TRBJ2-7; TRBD1 or TRBD2 may be the D gene (5 bases each). Trimming left V 1 base short and J 4 bases short, with 14 bases between. The CDR3 has 15 residues. Germline V CDR1 and CDR2: SGHVS, FNYEAQ. The chain's CDR3 is CASSLERGDIYEQYF. The DNA read from the CDR3 is TGTGCCAGCAGCTTAGAGAGGGGTGACATATACGAG.

Ten or more counts support this clone. The read ends 3 residues early relative to the CDR3; the germline J gene fills the gap. The rearrangement links TRBV19 to TRBJ2-1; 12 nucleotides line up with TRBD1. This CDR3 contains 16 residues. Per germline, CDR1 LNHDA and CDR2 SQIVND (reference sequence). Germline trimming cut 3 bases from V and 6 bases from J; bases unmatched to any gene: 6. The CDR3 reads CASSMRRDRGLNEQFF. The CDR3 bases that were read are TGTGCCAGTAGTATGAGAAGGGACAGGGGGCTCAATGAG. Based on the CDR3 plus reference TRBV19 and TRBJ2-1, the full variable domain is DGGITQSPKYLFRKEGQNVTLSCEQNLNHDAMYWYRQDPGQGLRLIYYSQIVNDFQKGDIAEGYSVSREKKESFPLTVTSAQKNPTAFYLCASSMRRDRGLNEQFFGPGTRLTVL.

For this clone: The CDR3 extends 3 residues past the end of the read, so its final part is completed from the germline J gene. V gene TRBV7-6 combines with J gene TRBJ2-7; 7 positions match TRBD1. Germline V gives CDR1 SGHVS, CDR2 FNYEAQ. There are 14 residues in the CDR3. V lost 5 bases to trimming and J lost 1 base; unmatched junction nucleotides: 5. The CDR3 protein is CASSDPGQSYEQYF. CDR3 DNA, as far as it was read: TGTGCCAGCAGCGACCCGGGACAGTCCTACGAG.

To note about this clone: The CDR3 extends 3 residues past the end of the read, so its final part is completed from the germline J gene. The chain joins TRBV11-2 to TRBJ2-3; 9 bases agree with TRBD2. This CDR3 region has 14 residues. V lost 5 bases, J lost 6 bases, and 6 bases stayed unmatched. The V gene's germline CDR1 is SGHAT and CDR2 FQNNGV. The CDR3 loop is CASSLAGLADTQYF. The CDR3 bases that were read are TGTGCCAGCAGCCTAGCCGGACTAGCGGATACG.

This clone was counted at least ten times. The observed sequence ends 3 residues before the CDR3 terminus, with the missing tail filled in from the germline J gene. The V gene is TRBV20-1, the J gene TRBJ2-2; tentative D call: TRBD2 (6 bases). Trimming removed 0 bases at V and 3 bases at J, with 14 bases between. This CDR3 contains 16 residues. Per the germline V gene, CDR1 is DFQATT and CDR2 is SNEGSKA (reference sequence). The CDR3 DNA, read in part, is TGCAGTGCTAGAGATCCAGGGCGGGGTTACACCGGGGAG. Translating it yields CSARDPGRGYTGE. The entire CDR3 is CSARDPGRGYTGELFF.

In this sample, this clone turned up a few times. The read stops 3 residues short of the end of the CDR3; the missing end is completed from the germline J gene. The chain links TRBV7-6 to TRBJ1-4; D may be TRBD1 (5 bases). CDR1 is SGHVS and CDR2 is FNYEAQ in the germline V gene. Trimming pared 5 bases from V and 5 bases from J, leaving 15 bases between. This CDR3 region has 15 residues. The CDR3: CASSQTTVLNEKLFF. The part of the CDR3 DNA that was read is TGTGCCAGCAGCCAAACGACAGTACTAAATGAAAAA.

Notes on this clone: The CDR3 extends 3 residues past the end of the read, so its final part is completed from the germline J gene. V gene TRBV7-9 combines with J gene TRBJ1-2; D possibly corresponds to TRBD1 (5 bases). The germline V gene encodes CDR1 SEHNR and CDR2 FQNEAQ (reference sequence). CDR3 length: 13 amino acids. The CDR3 loop reads CASSSSPGVGYTF. The part of the CDR3 DNA that was read is TGTGCCAGCAGCTCCTCCCCGGGGGTCGGC.

In its sample, this clone was seen a few times. The read gets to within 3 residues of the CDR3 end, and the germline J gene fills in the rest. V usage is TRBV11-2 and J usage is TRBJ2-1, with a weak D call TRBD2 (6 bases). CDR3 size: 15 residues. Germline CDR1 SGHAT, CDR2 FQNNGV. The germline V and J ends were trimmed by 3 bases and 6 bases, with 15 bases remaining between them. The CDR3 bases that were read are TGTGCCAGCAGCTTTACCGGGACTCCACCCAATGAG. Translating it yields CASSFTGTPPNE. The entire CDR3 is CASSFTGTPPNEQFF.

About this clone itself: The read is 3 residues too short to cover the CDR3 end, so that end is filled in from the germline J gene. J is TRBJ2-7 and V is TRBV20-1; no clear D gene. V lost 0 bases, J lost 0 bases, and 9 bases lay in between. The CDR3 is made up of 14 amino acids. Germline V gene sequence: CDR1 DFQATT, CDR2 SNEGSKA (reference sequence). The CDR3 loop is CSARDTAGSYEQYF. Incomplete CDR3 DNA: TGCAGTGCTAGAGATACGGCAGGCTCCTACGAG.

This clone was recorded many times. Read coverage stops 3 residues before the CDR3 terminus; the germline J gene supplies the remainder. The gene calls are TRBV4-1 and TRBJ1-2; D is possibly TRBD1 (6 bases). Trimming pared 3 bases from V and 4 bases from J, leaving 15 bases between. CDR1 and CDR2 from the germline V gene are MGHRA and YSYEKL. The CDR3 contains 15 residues. The CDR3 DNA, read in part, is TGCGCCAGCAGCCAGAGTGGACAGAGATTCTATGGC. Translated, it gives CASSQSGQRFYG. The CDR3 in its entirety is CASSQSGQRFYGYTF.

This clone is judged medium-sized. The read is 3 residues too short to cover the CDR3 end, so that end is filled in from the germline J gene. This sequence joins TRBV7-2 and TRBJ1-2; D ambiguous. The CDR3 has 13 amino acids. With 0 bases removed from V and 5 bases from J, the gap between germline ends came to 7 bases. Germline assignment: CDR1 SGHTA and CDR2 FQGNSA. The CDR3 sequence: CASSLAEGYGYTF. CDR3 bases read: TGTGCCAGCAGCTTAGCTGAGGGTTATGGC.

Note on this clone: The DNA ends 3 residues before the CDR3 does, and the rest of the CDR3 is filled in from the germline J gene. V gene TRBV19 combines with J gene TRBJ1-1; 7 bases fit TRBD1. Germline V gene lookup returns CDR1 LNHDA and CDR2 SQIVND (reference sequence). With V trimmed by 7 bases and J by 5 bases, 7 bases remained unmatched. This CDR3 comprises 13 residues. CDR3 residues: CASNTGVRTEAFF. Incomplete CDR3 DNA: TGTGCCAGTAATACAGGGGTACGAACTGAA.

For this clone: The CDR3 goes on 3 residues after the read ends, and that part is filled in from the germline J gene. The rearrangement links TRBV7-2 to TRBJ2-3; 11 positions match TRBD2. V shed 5 bases and J 6 bases; nucleotides not matched to a gene: 7. Germline CDR1 SGHTA, CDR2 FQGNSA. CDR3 length equals 15 residues. Incomplete CDR3 DNA: TGTGCCAGCAGCCGTAGCGGGGGGGCCAGGGATACG. It specifies CASSRSGGARDT. The entire CDR3 is CASSRSGGARDTQYF.

This clone has ten or more counts. The CDR3 end falls 3 residues outside the read, so it is completed with the germline J gene. This rearrangement joins TRBV13 to TRBJ1-2; D possibly corresponds to TRBD1 (5 bases). This CDR3 has 13 amino acids. Trimming took off 2 bases at V and 3 bases at J, with 7 bases between the two ends. The germline V gene has CDR1 PRHDT and CDR2 FYEKMQ (reference sequence). The CDR3 sequence: CASSLLGDYGYTF. CDR3 DNA (partial): TGTGCCAGCAGCTTATTAGGGGACTATGGC.

Note on this clone: The CDR3 is cut off 3 residues early in the read; its end comes from the germline J gene. J is TRBJ2-7 and V is TRBV2; 7 bases agree with TRBD1. J was trimmed by 4 bases and V by 4 bases; bases with no gene match: 7. In germline, CDR1 is SNHLY, CDR2 FYNNEI. The CDR3 is 14 amino acids. CDR3 residues: CASSAGRGIYEQYF. The CDR3 DNA, read in part, is TGTGCCAGCAGTGCTGGCAGGGGGATTTACGAG.